This entry describes one TCR beta chain. The antigen is unknown. Primers included in the PCR were 60 Vbeta and 13 Jbeta primers. TCRdb's table, derived via immunoSEQ multiplex PCR, lists solely in-frame clones and lacks some. The data hold about 130,000 clones, with around 80% observed a single time. These data belong to a study of cytomegalovirus exposure and HLA in healthy donors. The study's findings and limits: In a later analysis, 17,000 or so TCR beta sequences were associated with HLA alleles at 0.05 false discovery rate. Sequencing depth across donors, presence/absence analyses assumed, was roughly uniform. A later analysis reported that several of the most significant clusters appeared to be linked to common viral pathogens, among them Epstein-Barr virus.

CDR3 size: 17 residues. The ends were cut back, 0 bases at V and 5 bases at J, with 17 bases in the middle. Germline assignment: CDR1 SGHVS and CDR2 FQNEAQ. The sequenced sample consisted of PBMCs. This sequence joins TRBV7-8 and TRBJ2-1, with a tentative D call TRBD2 (6 bases). The receptor was isolated from a man younger than 40 in good health. Here the CDR3 reads CASSLAVTGVKDNEQFF. In DNA form, the CDR3 reads TGTGCCAGCAGCTTAGCTGTTACGGGAGTGAAAGACAATGAGCAGTTCTTC.